A single sample gave rise to the 6 T cell receptor beta chains below, sequenced in a study of cytomegalovirus exposure and HLA in healthy donors (dated by TCRdb to about 2017). Library preparation used the immunoSEQ multiplex PCR assay. For the multiplex PCR, a mixture combining 60 forward primers for TCR Vbeta segments and 13 reverse primers for TCR Jbeta segments was used. The table was pulled from immuneACCESS by TCRdb, which kept in-frame rearrangements only. Such tables lose some clones; where checked, under half of the loss comes from unresolved V genes, and the rest has no known cause. This sample gives around 130,000 clones in total; roughly 65% of them show up just once. The ten largest clonotypes hold about 1.5% of the sample. Sequences were obtained from PBMCs. These receptors originate from a woman aged 25-40 years in good health and CMV-seronegative.

The chain is built from TRBV13 and TRBJ1-2, with D maybe TRBD1 (5 bases). This CDR3 region has 14 residues. V was trimmed by 0 bases and J by 3 bases, leaving 8 bases between them. Germline CDR1 PRHDT, CDR2 FYEKMQ (reference sequence). CDR3 DNA: TGTGCCAGCAGCTTAGGGGCGGGGGACTATGGCTACACCTTC. This sequence encodes CASSLGAGDYGYTF.

This clone was seen more than once but under ten times. The genes are TRBV7-9 and TRBJ1-5, with 7 bases that match TRBD1. J gave up 5 bases and V 5 bases, and 6 bases lay outside the gene matches. Germline values: CDR1 SEHNR, CDR2 FQNEAQ (reference sequence). This CDR3 region has 14 residues. The CDR3, as DNA: TGTGCCAGCAGCCCCCCAGGGGGTTATCAGCCCCAGCATTTT. It codes for CASSPPGGYQPQHF.

This clone is a singleton in its sample. The chain carries TRBV7-3 and TRBJ2-3; maybe TRBD2 (6 bases). With 5 bases removed from V and 2 bases from J, the gap between germline ends came to 17 bases. CDR1 is SGHTA and CDR2 is FQGTGA in the germline V gene. The CDR3 runs 16 residues. The DNA for the CDR3 is TGTGCCAGCAGCCCAAAGGGCGGGACCTCCACAGATACGCAGTATTTT. Amino acid sequence: CASSPKGGTSTDTQYF.

The chain is built from TRBV10-1 and TRBJ2-5; D is uncertain. V was trimmed by 8 bases and J by 5 bases, leaving 9 bases between them. The CDR3 loop spans 11 amino acids. Germline assignment: CDR1 WNHNN and CDR2 SYGVQD (reference sequence). The CDR3 loop is CASSNRETQYF. CDR3 nucleotides: TGCGCCAGCTCCAATCGGGAGACCCAGTACTTC.

V is TRBV12-2 and J is TRBJ2-7; the listed D gene, TRBD1, was not tested against the DNA. TRBV12-2 is a known pseudogene. This CDR3 region has 14 residues. The CDR3 sequence: CASPLPGGMSEQYV. CDR3 coding DNA: TGTGCAAGTCCCCTCCCAGGGGGGATGAGCGAGCAGTACGTC.

This clone appeared once. The rearrangement links TRBV9 to TRBJ2-1, with 10 nucleotides matching TRBD2. Germline loops: CDR1 SGDLS, CDR2 YYNGEE. The V segment lost 0 bases and the J segment 4 bases; nucleotides outside the gene matches: 19. CDR3 length: 21 amino acids. This CDR3 reads CASSVEIGVGASGRKYNEQFF. CDR3 DNA sequence: TGTGCCAGCAGCGTAGAAATTGGAGTTGGGGCTAGCGGGAGAAAATACAATGAGCAGTTCTTC. Based on the CDR3 plus reference TRBV9 and TRBJ2-1, the full variable domain is DSGVTQTPKHLITATGQRVTLRCSPRSGDLSVYWYQQSLDQGLQFLIQYYNGEERAKGNILERFSAQQFPDLHSELNLSSLELGDSALYFCASSVEIGVGASGRKYNEQFFGPGTRLTVL.